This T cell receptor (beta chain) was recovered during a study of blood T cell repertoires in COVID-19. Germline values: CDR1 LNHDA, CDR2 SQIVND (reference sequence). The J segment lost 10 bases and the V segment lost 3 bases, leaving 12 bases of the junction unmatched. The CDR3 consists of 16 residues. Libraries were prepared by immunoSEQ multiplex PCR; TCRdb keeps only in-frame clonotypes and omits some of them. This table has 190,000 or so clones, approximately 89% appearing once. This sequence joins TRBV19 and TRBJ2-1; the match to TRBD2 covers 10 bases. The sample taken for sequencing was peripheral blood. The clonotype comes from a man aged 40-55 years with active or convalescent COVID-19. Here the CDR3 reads CASSIRRLAGDGEQFF. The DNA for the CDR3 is TGTGCCAGTAGTATTAGGAGGCTAGCGGGGGATGGGGAGCAGTTCTTC.